This record concerns one TCR beta chain sequence. Antigen unknown. The germline V gene encodes CDR1 LNHDA and CDR2 SQIVND (reference sequence). This CDR3 is 12 amino acids long. V was clipped by 8 bases and J by 2 bases, with 10 bases between them. TCRdb's copy holds only in-frame clones and misses some; the assay was immunoSEQ multiplex PCR. Of more than 95,000 clones in the sample, approximately 89% were seen once. The data were taken from a study of T cell responses to AZD1222 COVID-19 vaccine. Study-wide results and limits: Seropositivity was recorded at baseline in only 6 or 7 AZD1222 recipients. Unmutated variant regions reportedly attract nearly half of all spike-specific TCRs. Repertoires were obtained only post-peak T cell response. Possibly, clonal diversity was underestimated; donors were largely white British and included more females.

This clonotype originated in an adult in good health. This specimen was peripheral blood, taken on day 0 of AZD1222 vaccination. The chain joins TRBV19 to TRBJ2-7; no reliable D call. CDR3 sequence: CASSSAAYEQYF. The CDR3 DNA follows: TGTGCCAGTTCTTCGGCGGCCTACGAGCAGTACTTC.